This is a list of T cell receptor beta chains from one sample in a study of cytomegalovirus exposure and HLA in healthy donors. The method was immunoSEQ multiplex PCR; TCRdb's version includes in-frame clones alone and lacks a portion of them. Of about 170,000 clones in the sample, 65% to 85% are singletons; the top ten hold around 4.1%. Material: PBMCs. All receptors derive from a woman in her forties or fifties in good health and CMV-seropositive. The CDR3 runs from the conserved cysteine through the conserved F or W. Fields, in order: CDR3 length, V gene, clone size, J gene, D gene, CDR3 DNA, CDR3 protein. D genes are given only for firm matches. Rows give clone size only sometimes, using once, few, many, or a class for an expanded clone.

>15|TRBV9|.|TRBJ2-2|TRBD1
TGTGCCAGCAGCGAGACAGGGGCGAGCACCGGGGAGCTGTTTTTT
CASSETGASTGELFF
>13|TRBV6-5|once|TRBJ2-7|.
TGTGCCAGCACCCAGGGGAGGGGCTACGAGCAGTACTTC
CASTQGRGYEQYF
>17|TRBV7-8|.|TRBJ2-5|.
TGTGCCAGCACTGATTCAATTGTAGACAGGCCTCAAGAGACCCAGTACTTC
CASTDSIVDRPQETQYF
>17|TRBV4-1|few|TRBJ2-3|TRBD1
TGCGCCAGCAGCCAAGACTTCTCGGGGACAGGTACAGATACGCAGTATTTT
CASSQDFSGTGTDTQYF
>16|TRBV5-1|.|TRBJ1-5|TRBD1
TGCGCCAGCAGCTTGGCCGGGACAGAGGGGAATCAGCCCCAGCATTTT
CASSLAGTEGNQPQHF
>13|TRBV2|.|TRBJ2-7|TRBD2
TGTGCCAGCAGTTTTGGACTAGCGGGCGAGCAGTACTTC
CASSFGLAGEQYF
>12|TRBV9|.|TRBJ2-5|.
TGTGCCAGCAGCACAAACCAAGAGACCCAGTACTTC
CASSTNQETQYF
>13|TRBV7-2|few|TRBJ1-5|.
TGTGCCAGCACCCGGTCACAGCTCCAGCCCCAGCATTTT
CASTRSQLQPQHF
>14|TRBV18|.|TRBJ2-1|TRBD2
TGTGCCAGCTCACCCCCCGGGGGGTGGGCTGAGCAGTTCTTC
CASSPPGGWAEQFF
>13|TRBV5-1|.|TRBJ2-3|.
TGCGCCAGCAGCTTGAGGACAGCAGATACGCAGTATTTT
CASSLRTADTQYF
>12|TRBV6-5|.|TRBJ2-5|.
TGTGCCAGCAGCAGGACTCCAGAGACCCAGTACTTC
CASSRTPETQYF
>14|TRBV14|.|TRBJ2-1|.
TGTGCCAGCAGCCAAGTCCGCGGGGTGAATGAGCAGTTCTTC
CASSQVRGVNEQFF
>14|TRBV30|few|TRBJ1-2|TRBD1
TGTGCCTGGAGTGCCGACAGGGCGGGTTGGGGCTACACCTTC
CAWSADRAGWGYTF
>14|TRBV27|.|TRBJ2-3|.
TGTGCCAGCAGTTTAGTGAGGAACACAGATACGCAGTATTTT
CASSLVRNTDTQYF
>16|TRBV11-2|.|TRBJ2-1|TRBD2
TGTGCCAGCAGCTCCGGGACTAGCGAGGCCTACAATGAGCAGTTCTTC
CASSSGTSEAYNEQFF
>13|TRBV5-1|.|TRBJ1-2|TRBD1
TGCGCCAGCAGCTACCGACAGGGGGCTGGCTACACCTTC
CASSYRQGAGYTF
>16|TRBV7-9|few|TRBJ1-6|.
TGTGCCAGCAGGGATGACGGGCGGGGCGGTAATTCACCCCTCCACTTT
CASRDDGRGGNSPLHF
>15|TRBV5-1|.|TRBJ2-1|TRBD1
TGCGCCAGCAGCCCAGGACAGGGGATGTACAATGAGCAGTTCTTC
CASSPGQGMYNEQFF
>15|TRBV19|.|TRBJ2-5|TRBD2
TGTGCCACCTCTAGCGGGGTCCCCTCCCAAGAGACCCAGTACTTC
CATSSGVPSQETQYF
>16|TRBV7-3|.|TRBJ2-1|.
TGTGCCAGCAGCTCGGAATTCAGGGGCACCGTGGGGGAGCAGTTCTTC
CASSSEFRGTVGEQFF
>16|TRBV9|.|TRBJ2-1|TRBD2
TGTGCCAGCAGCCCACGACTAGCGGGAGGGCACAATGAGCAGTTCTTC
CASSPRLAGGHNEQFF
>18|TRBV10-3|.|TRBJ1-2|.
TGTGCCATCAAGGAGGTACTAGATTTGGGTGTAAAGGGTGTTGGCTACACCTTC
CAIKEVLDLGVKGVGYTF
>14|TRBV27|once|TRBJ1-1|.
TGTGCCAGCAGTTTATGGTCCAGGAACACTGAAGCTTTCTTT
CASSLWSRNTEAFF
>16|TRBV6-4|.|TRBJ2-3|TRBD1
TGTGCCAGCAGTGACTCGGGGACAGGGGAATTAGATACGCAGTATTTT
CASSDSGTGELDTQYF
>20|TRBV21-1|once|TRBJ2-7|.
TGTGCCAGCAGCAAAACACGGACTAGCGGGAGGGACGAAAGCTCCTACGAGCAGTACTTC
CASSKTRTSGRDESSYEQYF
>15|TRBV10-3|.|TRBJ1-2|TRBD1
TGTGCCATCAGTGATACGACAGGGGGCAGCTATGGCTACACCTTC
CAISDTTGGSYGYTF
>17|TRBV6-4|.|TRBJ2-6|TRBD1
TGTGCCAGCAGCCGGGACAGATCCCTTATAGGGGCCAACGTCCTGACTTTC
CASSRDRSLIGANVLTF
>14|TRBV19|.|TRBJ2-2|.
TGTGCCAGTAGTAACGTCGGGAACACCGGGGAGCTGTTTTTT
CASSNVGNTGELFF